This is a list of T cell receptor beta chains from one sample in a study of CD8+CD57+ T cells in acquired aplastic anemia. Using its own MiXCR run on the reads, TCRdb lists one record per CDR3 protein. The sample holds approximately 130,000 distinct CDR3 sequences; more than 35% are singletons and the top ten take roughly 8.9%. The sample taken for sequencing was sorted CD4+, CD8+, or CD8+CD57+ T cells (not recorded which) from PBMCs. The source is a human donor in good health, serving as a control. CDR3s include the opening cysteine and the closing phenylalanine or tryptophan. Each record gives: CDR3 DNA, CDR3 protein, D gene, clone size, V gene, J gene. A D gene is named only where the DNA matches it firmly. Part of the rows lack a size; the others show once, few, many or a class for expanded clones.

cdr3_nt: TGTGCCTGGAGTGTAGGATTGGGTCTTGACACTGAAGCTTTCTTT
cdr3_aa: CAWSVGLGLDTEAFF
d_call: -
clone_size: many
v_call: TRBV30
j_call: TRBJ1-1

cdr3_nt: TGTGCCAGCAGCTATGGACACACTGAAGCTTTCTTT
cdr3_aa: CASSYGHTEAFF
d_call: -
clone_size: many
v_call: TRBV12-3/TRBV12-4
j_call: TRBJ1-1

cdr3_nt: TGTGCCAGCAGCGTATGGGGGGGAGGTGCCGGGGAGCTGTTTTTT
cdr3_aa: CASSVWGGGAGELFF
d_call: TRBD2
clone_size: -
v_call: TRBV9
j_call: TRBJ2-2

cdr3_nt: TGTGCCAGCAGTACAGAGGGGCTGAAGAACACTGAAGCTTTCTTT
cdr3_aa: CASSTEGLKNTEAFF
d_call: -
clone_size: -
v_call: TRBV2
j_call: TRBJ1-1

cdr3_nt: TGCAGTGCTAGAGTGGGGACCCGCGGGGAGACCCAGTACTTC
cdr3_aa: CSARVGTRGETQYF
d_call: -
clone_size: -
v_call: TRBV20-1
j_call: TRBJ2-5

cdr3_nt: TGCAGCGTTGGGCAGGGGGCGACCGGCTACACCTTC
cdr3_aa: CSVGQGATGYTF
d_call: TRBD1
clone_size: many
v_call: TRBV29-1
j_call: TRBJ1-2

cdr3_nt: TGTGCCAACAGTGTATCACTCGGGGAGCCCCAGCATTTT
cdr3_aa: CANSVSLGEPQHF
d_call: -
clone_size: -
v_call: TRBV6-1
j_call: TRBJ1-5

cdr3_nt: TGTGCCAGCAGTTCTACCTTTAGGCAGGTCTTTGACAATGAGCAGTTCTTC
cdr3_aa: CASSSTFRQVFDNEQFF
d_call: -
clone_size: -
v_call: TRBV6-2/TRBV6-3
j_call: TRBJ2-1

cdr3_nt: TGCAGTGCCAGCACCCTCAATCAGCCCCAGCATTTT
cdr3_aa: CSASTLNQPQHF
d_call: -
clone_size: -
v_call: TRBV20-1
j_call: TRBJ1-5

cdr3_nt: TGTGCCAGCAGTTTATCTTCGGGATACTACAATGAGCAGTTCTTC
cdr3_aa: CASSLSSGYYNEQFF
d_call: -
clone_size: few
v_call: TRBV27
j_call: TRBJ2-1

cdr3_nt: TGTGCCAGCAGACCGGACAACTCTAACTATGGCTACACCTTC
cdr3_aa: CASRPDNSNYGYTF
d_call: -
clone_size: many
v_call: TRBV7-9
j_call: TRBJ1-2

cdr3_nt: TGTGCCTGGAGTGTCGGCGGGGGGGAAGAGACCCAGTACTTC
cdr3_aa: CAWSVGGGEETQYF
d_call: TRBD2
clone_size: many
v_call: TRBV30
j_call: TRBJ2-5

cdr3_nt: TGCAGTGCTCGAGGAACTCTAGCGGGAAGGCGTGTAGGTGAGCAGTTCTTC
cdr3_aa: CSARGTLAGRRVGEQFF
d_call: TRBD2
clone_size: many
v_call: TRBV20-1
j_call: TRBJ2-1

cdr3_nt: TGCAGTGCTAGAGATGACCGGCGGGCGAGCTCCTACGAGCAGTACTTC
cdr3_aa: CSARDDRRASSYEQYF
d_call: -
clone_size: many
v_call: TRBV20-1
j_call: TRBJ2-7

cdr3_nt: TGCGCCAGCAGCTTGACAGGGGAGGGGAGGGTCTATGGCTACACCTTC
cdr3_aa: CASSLTGEGRVYGYTF
d_call: TRBD1
clone_size: many
v_call: TRBV5-1
j_call: TRBJ1-2

cdr3_nt: TGTGCTAGTGCTCAGTGGGGGACCGAGCAGTACTTC
cdr3_aa: CASAQWGTEQYF
d_call: -
clone_size: many
v_call: TRBV12-5
j_call: TRBJ2-7

cdr3_nt: TGTGCCACCATTGGCCGGGACAGGGTTTATGAAGTCTGGCATTTT
cdr3_aa: CATIGRDRVYEVWHF
d_call: TRBD1
clone_size: -
v_call: TRBV24-1
j_call: TRBJ1-5

cdr3_nt: TGTGCCAGCAGCCGTCCTACAGGGTCGGAGAACACTGAAGCTTTCTTT
cdr3_aa: CASSRPTGSENTEAFF
d_call: -
clone_size: -
v_call: TRBV2
j_call: TRBJ1-1

cdr3_nt: TGTGCCAGCAGCATCTATCAACAGGGGGGCAATGAGCAGTTCTTC
cdr3_aa: CASSIYQQGGNEQFF
d_call: TRBD1
clone_size: many
v_call: TRBV7-2
j_call: TRBJ2-1

cdr3_nt: TGTGCCACCAGTGATCGAGACAGGGGGAATGAGCAGTTCTTC
cdr3_aa: CATSDRDRGNEQFF
d_call: TRBD1
clone_size: many
v_call: TRBV24-1
j_call: TRBJ2-1

cdr3_nt: TGTGCCTGGACCTTGAACACTGAAGCTTTCTTT
cdr3_aa: CAWTLNTEAFF
d_call: -
clone_size: -
v_call: TRBV30
j_call: TRBJ1-1

cdr3_nt: TGTGCCACCAGTGATGCGGGACGCACAGATACGCAGTATTTT
cdr3_aa: CATSDAGRTDTQYF
d_call: -
clone_size: few
v_call: TRBV24-1
j_call: TRBJ2-3

cdr3_nt: TGCAGCGCTATCGCGACAGGGGGCAATGCCGGCGAGCAGTACTTC
cdr3_aa: CSAIATGGNAGEQYF
d_call: TRBD1
clone_size: -
v_call: TRBV29-1
j_call: TRBJ2-7